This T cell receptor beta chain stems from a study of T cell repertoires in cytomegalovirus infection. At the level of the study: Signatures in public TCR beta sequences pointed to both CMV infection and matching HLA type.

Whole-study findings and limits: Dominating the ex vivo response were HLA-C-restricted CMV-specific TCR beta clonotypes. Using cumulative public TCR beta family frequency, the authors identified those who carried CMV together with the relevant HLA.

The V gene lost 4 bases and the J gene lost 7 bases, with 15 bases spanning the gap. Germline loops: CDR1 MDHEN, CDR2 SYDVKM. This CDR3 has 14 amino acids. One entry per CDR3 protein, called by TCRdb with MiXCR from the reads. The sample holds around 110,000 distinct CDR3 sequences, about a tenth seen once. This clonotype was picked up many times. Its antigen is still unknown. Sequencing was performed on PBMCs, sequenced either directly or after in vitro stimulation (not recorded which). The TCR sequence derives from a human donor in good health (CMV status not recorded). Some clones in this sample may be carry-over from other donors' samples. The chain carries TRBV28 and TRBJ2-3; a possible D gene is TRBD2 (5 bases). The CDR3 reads CASSSGGGQHTQYF. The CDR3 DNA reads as TGTGCCAGCAGTTCTGGAGGCGGCCAACATACGCAGTATTTT.